The clone carrying this T cell receptor (beta chain) was counted a few times. The antigen remains unidentified. Trimming cost V 3 bases and J 0 bases, with 16 bases left between them. This CDR3 comprises 17 residues. Germline loops: CDR1 MGHRA, CDR2 YSYEKL. Every bit of the isolated RNA underwent reverse transcription, so sequencing read expressed TCRB transcripts. The table came from immunoSEQ multiplex PCR; TCRdb's copy has only in-frame clones and leaves some out. The sample yields 330,000 or so clones, less than 20% seen once. This sample was taken from a study of beta chain features in type 1 diabetes. Broader study findings: Shorter TCRB CDR3s, moderately but significantly so, marked every one of the four CD4+ subsets in Type 1 diabetes patients.

The chain carries TRBV4-1 and TRBJ2-3, with D possibly matching TRBD2 (6 bases). The sequenced sample was naive CD4+ T cells from blood. The receptor was isolated from a woman aged 18-35 years in good health. The CDR3 is CASSQRLALASTDTQYF. DNA for the CDR3: TGCGCCAGCAGCCAGCGCCTAGCCCTAGCGAGCACAGATACGCAGTATTTT.